This T cell receptor beta chain emerged from a study of blood T cell repertoires in COVID-19. Turning to the study itself: T cells, B-cell-depleted T cells, or PBMCs provided the cDNA or gDNA that served as material.

The CDR3 has 12 amino acids. The germline V and J ends were trimmed by 4 bases and 4 bases, with 9 bases remaining between them. CDR1 and CDR2 (germline): GTSNPN, SVGIG (reference sequence). Per the study methods: Reference gene primer amplification yielded estimated nucleated cell counts. Produced via immunoSEQ multiplex PCR; TCRdb's table is partial and in-frame only. Clone size and the V and J calls come from that table; the DNA yielded D and trimming. The sample shows over 150,000 clones, approximately 80% of them seen only once. The sample was peripheral blood. This chain uses TRBV30 with TRBJ2-3; the D gene is possibly TRBD2 (5 bases). The clonotype comes from an elderly woman with active or convalescent COVID-19. The CDR3 reads CAWITAADTQYF. In DNA, the CDR3 is TGTGCCTGGATCACAGCGGCAGATACGCAGTATTTT.